This record looks at one T cell receptor beta chain sequence and its context. Antigen unknown. MiXCR, run by TCRdb on the 5' RACE reads, gives a single entry per CDR3 protein. The repertoire holds roughly 250,000 distinct CDR3 sequences, with roughly 17% as singletons. The length of the CDR3 is 15 residues. In germline, CDR1 is SGHRS, CDR2 YFSETQ. Losses at the gene ends were 4 bases for V and 5 bases for J; bases not matched to a gene: 6. This sample was included in a study of T-cell memory formation after mild COVID-19. The study, taken as a whole, reports: Contracting clones from day 15 to 85 showed balanced CD4/CD8; later expanders favored CD4+. Pre-infection memory carried some responding clones, suggesting that cross-reactive memory joined.

The sequence was obtained from a man between 18 and 29 years old who had mild COVID-19 (a few samples of this study predate the infection). Cell type and time point are not known. The chain recombines TRBV5-1 with TRBJ1-4; 9 nucleotides align to TRBD1. The sequencing sample was made of PBMCs or a T cell subset sorted from them (not recorded which). Written as DNA, the CDR3 is TGCGCCAGCAGCACCCAACAGGGGGCAAATGAAAAACTGTTTTTT. Its translation: CASSTQQGANEKLFF. Together with reference TRBV5-1 and TRBJ1-4, the CDR3 gives the full variable domain: KAGVTQTPRYLIKTRGQQVTLSCSPISGHRSVSWYQQTPGQGLQFLFEYFSETQRNKGNFPGRFSGRQFSNSRSEMNVSTLELGDSALYLCASSTQQGANEKLFFGSGTQLSVL.